This entry concerns a single T cell receptor (beta chain). Indicated treatment: oral pan-JAK inhibitor, 5-10 mg twice daily. RNA extraction was followed by reverse transcription into cDNA, which acted as the sequencing template. TCRdb's table, derived via immunoSEQ multiplex PCR, lists solely in-frame clones and lacks some. The sample lists 200,000 to 250,000 clones; 50% to 75% were seen once. The entry originates in a study of CD8+ T cells in alopecia areata. The ends were cut back, 4 bases at V and 8 bases at J, with 10 bases in the middle. The germline gives CDR1 SGDLS, CDR2 YYNGEE. This CDR3 comprises 13 residues.

The chain couples TRBV9 to TRBJ1-6; D unclear. The source is a human donor with alopecia areata. The sample here was CD4+ T cells sorted from blood, taken at week 4, from a patient treated with tofacitinib. Here the CDR3 reads CASSLGEDSPLHF. The CDR3 coding sequence is TGTGCCAGCAGCCTTGGGGAGGATTCACCCCTCCACTTT.